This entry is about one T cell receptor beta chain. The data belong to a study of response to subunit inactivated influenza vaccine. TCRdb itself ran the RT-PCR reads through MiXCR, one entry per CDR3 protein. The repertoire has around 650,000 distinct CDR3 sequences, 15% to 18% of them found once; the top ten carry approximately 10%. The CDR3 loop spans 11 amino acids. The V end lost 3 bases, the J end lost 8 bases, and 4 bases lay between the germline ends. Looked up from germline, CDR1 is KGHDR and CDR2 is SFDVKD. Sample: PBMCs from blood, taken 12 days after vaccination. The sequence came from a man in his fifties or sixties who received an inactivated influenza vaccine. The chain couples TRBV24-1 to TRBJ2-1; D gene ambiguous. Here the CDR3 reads CATSDGHEQFF. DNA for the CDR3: TGTGCCACCAGTGATGGTCATGAGCAGTTCTTC.